The 22 T cell receptor beta chains in this list originate from one sample, sequenced in a study of cytomegalovirus exposure and HLA in healthy donors. Primers for the PCR totalled 60 Vbeta and 13 Jbeta. Sequencing was performed with immunoSEQ multiplex PCR; in TCRdb, only in-frame clones are kept and a portion is missing. The repertoire table contains 100,000 to 150,000 clones. Specimen: PBMCs. These receptors originate from a man in his late teens or twenties in good health and CMV-seronegative.

V and J are TRBV9 and TRBJ1-5; 7 positions agree with TRBD1. Losses at the gene ends were 4 bases for V and 3 bases for J; bases not matched to a gene: 4. The CDR3 runs 14 residues. Germline CDR1 SGDLS, CDR2 YYNGEE. The CDR3 reads CASSSTGNNQPQHF. DNA of the CDR3: TGTGCCAGCAGCTCGACAGGGAACAATCAGCCCCAGCATTTT. Using reference TRBV9 and TRBJ1-5 for the parts outside the CDR3, the full variable domain is DSGVTQTPKHLITATGQRVTLRCSPRSGDLSVYWYQQSLDQGLQFLIQYYNGEERAKGNILERFSAQQFPDLHSELNLSSLELGDSALYFCASSSTGNNQPQHFGDGTRLSIL.

This chain links TRBV29-1 with TRBJ2-1; TRBD1 is a possible D gene (6 bases). The CDR3 totals 13 residues. Trimming removed 2 bases at V and 8 bases at J, with 13 bases between. Germline V gene data show CDR1 as SQVTM and CDR2 as ANQGSEA. Here the CDR3 DNA reads TGCAGCGTTGAATCGGGCAGGGGATATGAGCAGTTCTTC. This sequence encodes CSVESGRGYEQFF.

This rearrangement joins TRBV29-1 to TRBJ1-1; possibly TRBD1 for D (5 bases). This CDR3 comprises 13 residues. V lost 0 bases, J lost 8 bases, and 13 bases lay in between. Germline lookup yields CDR1 SQVTM and CDR2 ANQGSEA. In nucleotides, the CDR3 is TGCAGCGTTGAAGATAGTCGGGGGTCGGAAGCTTTCTTT. Amino acids: CSVEDSRGSEAFF.

The rearrangement links TRBV28 to TRBJ1-4, with D perhaps matching TRBD1 (6 bases). The CDR3 contains 14 residues. V lost 6 bases and J 4 bases, leaving 12 bases between the germline ends. Germline loops: CDR1 MDHEN, CDR2 SYDVKM. CDR3 sequence reads: CASRGGPGNEKLFF. In nucleotides, the CDR3 is TGTGCCAGCAGAGGGGGTCCCGGTAATGAAAAACTGTTTTTT. The full variable domain, rest sourced from reference TRBV28 and TRBJ1-4, is DVKVTQSSRYLVKRTGEKVFLECVQDMDHENMFWYRQDPGLGLRLIYFSYDVKMKEKGDIPEGYSVSREKKERFSLILESASTNQTSMYLCASRGGPGNEKLFFGSGTQLSVL.

The CDR3 nucleotides read TGTGCCAGCAGCTTAGACAGGGGCGTCTACAATGAGCAGTTCTTC. Translation: CASSLDRGVYNEQFF. The V call is TRBV5-4, the J call TRBJ2-1; 8 bases agree with TRBD1. V was clipped by 2 bases and J by 3 bases; unmatched bases: 4. The length of the CDR3 is 15 residues. CDR1 is SGHNT, CDR2 YYREEE, per germline (reference sequence).

With regard to this clone: Compared with germline, one end of the junction differs, possibly owing to a read error. V is TRBV5-6 and J is TRBJ1-1, with a tentative D call TRBD1 (5 bases). The CDR3 extends over 14 amino acids. Looked up from germline, CDR1 is SGHDT and CDR2 is YYEEEE. CDR3 sequence (DNA): TGTGCCAGCAGCTTACCCCAGGGCGGGACTGGAGCTTTCTTT. Translating gives CASSLPQGGTGAFF.

The chain couples TRBV28 to TRBJ1-3; D gene ambiguous. V lost 11 bases and J 4 bases, leaving 12 bases between the germline ends. The CDR3 runs to 12 residues. CDR1 and CDR2 from the germline V gene are MDHEN and SYDVKM. The CDR3 sequence: CAVGAHGNTIYF. In nucleotides, the CDR3 is TGTGCCGTAGGAGCACACGGAAACACCATATATTTT.

The rearrangement links TRBV6-6 to TRBJ2-5; the match to TRBD1 covers 7 bases. The J call could be wrong; TRBJ2-7 is a better fit for the DNA end. CDR3 length equals 14 residues. The germline V gene encodes CDR1 MNHNY and CDR2 SVGAGI (reference sequence). The CDR3 region has the DNA TGTGCCAGCAGTGAGACAGGGATGGCCTACGAGCAGTACTTC. This codes for CASSETGMAYEQYF.

The chain links TRBV28 to TRBJ1-2; D is ambiguous. The length of the CDR3 is 13 residues. Germline V gives CDR1 MDHEN, CDR2 SYDVKM. The V end lost 5 bases, the J end lost 1 base, and 8 bases lay between the germline ends. As DNA, the CDR3 is TGTGCCAGCAGTCCTGGGAGTAACTATGGCTACACCTTC. The encoded protein is CASSPGSNYGYTF.

The CDR3 loop reads CASSTDATGGHTIYF. The CDR3 nucleotides are TGTGCCAGCAGCACCGATGCGACAGGGGGCCACACCATATATTTT. The gene calls are TRBV5-4 and TRBJ1-3, with 10 bases that match TRBD1. The V and J ends lost 4 bases and 8 bases, in that order; junction bases with no gene match: 9. This CDR3 contains 15 residues. The V gene's germline CDR1 is SGHNT and CDR2 YYREEE (reference sequence).

The V call is TRBV7-9, the J call TRBJ2-1; TRBD2 matches 10 bases. V gave up 7 bases and J gave up 3 bases; unmatched junction bases: 6. This CDR3 has 15 residues. CDR1 is SEHNR, CDR2 FQNEAQ, per germline (reference sequence). The CDR3 protein is CASTSGTSDYNEQFF. In DNA, the CDR3 is TGTGCCAGCACTTCCGGGACTAGCGACTACAATGAGCAGTTCTTC.

This chain connects TRBV11-3 to TRBJ2-1; 7 nucleotides line up with TRBD1. Germline lookup yields CDR1 SGHNT and CDR2 YENEEA. Losses at the gene ends were 5 bases for V and 7 bases for J; bases not matched to a gene: 11. The CDR3 has 15 amino acids. The DNA for the CDR3 is TGTGCCAGCAGCGTCCTAACCGGGACAGTTAATGAGCAGTTCTTC. It specifies CASSVLTGTVNEQFF.

The chain is built from TRBV19 and TRBJ2-3; 7 bases match TRBD2. V gave up 5 bases and J gave up 4 bases; unmatched junction bases: 6. The CDR3 consists of 14 residues. Germline V CDR1 and CDR2: LNHDA, SQIVND (reference sequence). CDR3 nucleotide sequence: TGTGCCAGTAGTGATCGGGACTATTCAGATACGCAGTATTTT. Residues: CASSDRDYSDTQYF.

The chain joins TRBV7-9 to TRBJ2-5; 13 bases are shared with TRBD2. Unmatched junction bases numbered 6, after V lost 4 bases and J lost 4 bases. Looked up from germline, CDR1 is SEHNR and CDR2 is FQNEAQ (reference sequence). The CDR3 totals 16 residues. Written as DNA, the CDR3 is TGTGCCAGCAGCTCATGGACTAGCGGGGGAAGAGAGACCCAGTACTTC. Translation: CASSSWTSGGRETQYF.

The chain combines TRBV5-8 with TRBJ1-3; no clear D gene. V lost 4 bases and J 2 bases, leaving 7 bases between the germline ends. The CDR3 sequence is 13 residues long. Germline assignment: CDR1 SGHTS and CDR2 YDEGEE. CDR3 in DNA: TGTGCCAGCAGCCTCCAGGCTGGAAACACCATATATTTT. Encoded protein: CASSLQAGNTIYF. Using reference TRBV5-8 and TRBJ1-3 for the parts outside the CDR3, the full variable domain is EAGVTQSPTHLIKTRGQQATLRCSPISGHTSVYWYQQALGLGLQFLLWYDEGEERNRGNFPPRFSGRQFPNYSSELNVNALELEDSALYLCASSLQAGNTIYFGEGSWLTVV.

This sequence joins TRBV7-2 and TRBJ2-7; TRBD1 aligns across 10 bases. The CDR3 is 15 amino acids. Per the germline V gene, CDR1 is SGHTA and CDR2 is FQGNSA. V trimming: 5 bases; J trimming: 2 bases; junction bases outside the gene matches: 6. The CDR3 nucleotides read TGTGCCAGCAGCCCGAGGACAGGGGGAACCTACGAGCAGTACTTC. Translating it yields CASSPRTGGTYEQYF. Full variable domain (missing parts from reference TRBV7-2 and TRBJ2-7): GAGVSQSPSNKVTEKGKDVELRCDPISGHTALYWYRQSLGQGLEFLIYFQGNSAPDKSGLPSDRFSAERTGGSVSTLTIQRTQQEDSAVYLCASSPRTGGTYEQYFGPGTRLTVT.

The chain couples TRBV5-4 to TRBJ2-1; 10 bases are a match to TRBD1. The V gene end was trimmed by 4 bases and the J gene end by 5 bases; junction bases not matched to a gene: 6. The germline V gene encodes CDR1 SGHNT and CDR2 YYREEE (reference sequence). The CDR3 is 15 amino acids. In DNA form, the CDR3 reads TGTGCCAGCAGCCCCCGGGACAGGGGAAACAATGAGCAGTTCTTC. Translation gives CASSPRDRGNNEQFF.

The rearrangement uses TRBV4-3 and TRBJ1-4; D might be TRBD1 (5 bases). The CDR3 has 13 amino acids. CDR1 and CDR2 from the germline V gene are LGHNA and YSLEER. V dropped 1 base and J dropped 7 bases, with 7 bases sitting between them. The CDR3 DNA sequence: TGCGCCAGCAGCCAAGGGAGGGGTGAAAAACTGTTTTTT. Residues: CASSQGRGEKLFF.

The gene calls are TRBV5-1 and TRBJ1-5, with D uncertain. Trimming took off 5 bases at V and 5 bases at J, with 14 bases between the two ends. Germline assignment: CDR1 SGHRS and CDR2 YFSETQ. CDR3 size: 14 residues. The CDR3 nucleotides are TGCGCCAGCAGGGTAGACTCGTGGCATCAGCCCCAGCATTTT. Translated: CASRVDSWHQPQHF.

The genes are TRBV5-1 and TRBJ2-7; 8 positions match TRBD2. V lost 2 bases to trimming and J lost 0 bases; unmatched junction nucleotides: 1. Germline-derived CDR1 and CDR2 are SGHRS and YFSETQ. The CDR3 is made up of 14 amino acids. The CDR3 nucleotides are TGCGCCAGCAGCTTCGGGACTAGCTCCTACGAGCAGTACTTC. As protein: CASSFGTSSYEQYF.

According to its frequency, this clone is medium-sized. The chain has TRBV6-4 and TRBJ2-1; TRBD2 aligns across 13 bases. The ends lost 6 bases at V and 8 bases at J; junction bases unmatched: 7. The CDR3 loop spans 15 amino acids. Germline V gene data show CDR1 as MRHNA and CDR2 as SNTAGT. The CDR3 here is CASSELAGGPDEQFF. Written as DNA, the CDR3 is TGTGCCAGCAGCGAACTAGCGGGGGGGCCCGATGAGCAGTTCTTC.

The rearrangement joins TRBV6-5 to TRBJ1-1, with 7 nucleotides matching TRBD1. CDR1 and CDR2 from the germline V gene are MNHEY and SVGAGI. The length of the CDR3 is 14 residues. The trim removed 6 bases at V and 4 bases at J, leaving 8 bases unmatched. CDR3 bases: TGTGCCAGCAGCCCGACAGGGAGGAGCACTGAAGCTTTCTTT. This codes for CASSPTGRSTEAFF.